Below are 14 T cell receptor beta chains sequenced from a single sample in a study of CD8 T cells in ankylosing spondylitis. A single record per CDR3 protein comes from TCRdb applying MiXCR to the 5' RACE reads. Seen here are approximately 16,000 distinct CDR3 sequences, 8% to 9% observed once, and the top ten hold around 33%. The sequenced sample consisted of blood. The receptors were sampled from a male donor with ankylosing spondylitis or in good health (not recorded which).

This clonotype appeared many times. The chain joins TRBV20-1 to TRBJ2-7; 9 nucleotides agree with TRBD1. Germline CDR1 DFQATT, CDR2 SNEGSKA (reference sequence). The CDR3 loop spans 13 amino acids. Trimming took 1 base from V and 6 from J; bases not matched to a gene: 4. The chain's CDR3 is CSARVRTGVEQYF. The DNA for the CDR3 is TGCAGTGCTAGAGTCAGGACAGGGGTCGAGCAGTACTTC.

CDR3 in amino acids: CASSRDRDRGRLDTQYF. In nucleotides, the CDR3 is TGTGCCAGCAGCCGGGACCGGGACAGGGGGCGGTTGGATACGCAGTATTTT. V is TRBV7-2 and J is TRBJ2-3; TRBD1 matches 12 bases. This CDR3 is 17 amino acids long. V was pared by 5 bases and J by 6 bases, with 12 bases of the junction left unmatched. Germline V gene data show CDR1 as SGHTA and CDR2 as FQGNSA.

V gene TRBV6-6 combines with J gene TRBJ1-4, with 8 bases matching TRBD1. Germline V gives CDR1 MNHNY, CDR2 SVGAGI (reference sequence). The length of the CDR3 is 15 residues. V gave up 5 bases and J gave up 5 bases; unmatched junction bases: 7. The CDR3 protein is CASSPDRAANEKLFF. DNA of the CDR3: TGTGCCAGCAGTCCGGACAGGGCGGCGAATGAAAAACTGTTTTTT.

A note on this clonotype: Sequence at one end of the junction differs from germline and may be a read error. The chain is built from TRBV6-1 and TRBJ1-5; D is uncertain. Germline CDR1 reads MNHNS; CDR2 reads SASEGT. The length of the CDR3 is 13 residues. The CDR3 loop is CGTTGQGNQPQHF. For the CDR3, the DNA is TGCGGAACTACTGGGCAGGGCAATCAGCCCCAGCATTTT.

This clonotype showed up many times. The V call is TRBV20-1, the J call TRBJ2-1; D is tentatively TRBD1 or TRBD2 (5 bases each). This CDR3 region has 15 residues. V was pared by 1 base and J by 1 base, with 11 bases between. Germline CDR1 and CDR2: DFQATT and SNEGSKA (reference sequence). DNA for the CDR3: TGCAGTGCTAGAGGGGGCCTAGCATCCTACAATGAGCAGTTCTTC. This gives the protein CSARGGLASYNEQFF.

This clonotype appeared many times. The chain is built from TRBV20-1 and TRBJ2-1; D is possibly TRBD1 or TRBD2 (5 bases each). Germline CDR1 DFQATT, CDR2 SNEGSKA (reference sequence). The CDR3 extends over 15 amino acids. V gave up 3 bases and J gave up 5 bases, with 17 bases separating them. This chain's CDR3 is CSASAYGTPHNEQFF. The CDR3 DNA follows: TGCAGTGCTAGCGCGTACGGGACCCCCCACAATGAGCAGTTCTTC.

This clonotype was observed many times. The CDR3 region is CASSRGLTYEQYV. Here the CDR3 DNA reads TGTGCCAGCAGTAGGGGGCTAACCTACGAGCAGTACGTC. The chain is built from TRBV27 and TRBJ2-7, with 7 nucleotides matching TRBD1. The CDR3 sequence is 13 residues long. In germline, CDR1 is MNHEY, CDR2 SMNVEV (reference sequence). After removal of 5 bases from V and 2 bases from J, the junction contained 3 bases not matched to a gene.

This clonotype was counted a few times. The rearrangement uses TRBV9 and TRBJ1-5; 8 nucleotides match TRBD1. Trimming cost V 0 bases and J 7 bases; bases outside gene matches: 6. The CDR3 loop spans 15 amino acids. Germline V CDR1 and CDR2: SGDLS, YYNGEE. CDR3 nucleotides: TGTGCCAGCAGCGTAGGATCAGGGGGCAGGCAGCCCCAGCATTTT. This encodes CASSVGSGGRQPQHF.

This sequence joins TRBV14 and TRBJ2-4; D is possibly TRBD1 (5 bases). The germline CDR1 and CDR2 sequences are SGHDN and FVKESK. Deletions cut 4 bases from V and 9 bases from J, with 10 bases between. The length of the CDR3 is 12 residues. CDR3 in amino acids: CASSPTDGIQYF. The CDR3 nucleotides read TGTGCCAGCAGCCCGACAGATGGCATTCAGTACTTC.

This clonotype was observed many times. This chain links TRBV12-3 or TRBV12-4 with TRBJ2-1; no clear D. Trimming took off 8 bases at V and 5 bases at J, with 22 bases between the two ends. The CDR3 contains 16 residues. The chain's CDR3 is CASLLDEKGGHNEQFF. The CDR3, as DNA: TGTGCCAGCCTGTTAGATGAAAAGGGTGGGCACAATGAGCAGTTCTTC.

The chain is built from TRBV12-3 or TRBV12-4 and TRBJ2-5; no clear D. V lost 6 bases and J 5 bases, leaving 7 bases between the germline ends. The length of the CDR3 is 11 residues. Here the CDR3 reads CASRWGETQYF. The CDR3 DNA is TGTGCCAGCAGGTGGGGTGAGACCCAGTACTTC.

The chain uses TRBV6-6 and TRBJ2-1, with D possibly matching TRBD2 (6 bases). CDR3 length equals 15 residues. Germline V gene lookup returns CDR1 MNHNY and CDR2 SVGAGI (reference sequence). Trimming took off 2 bases at V and 4 bases at J, with 12 bases between the two ends. The CDR3 region has the DNA TGTGCCAGCAGTTACGGGGGGATCGAATACAATGAGCAGTTCTTC. Its protein product is CASSYGGIEYNEQFF.

This clonotype was found many times. This rearrangement joins TRBV20-1 to TRBJ1-1, with a weak D call TRBD1 (6 bases). With 3 bases removed from V and 11 bases from J, the gap between germline ends came to 19 bases. CDR1 DFQATT and CDR2 SNEGSKA come from the germline V gene (reference sequence). This CDR3 is 13 amino acids long. The CDR3 protein is CSASGRRGPDAFF. CDR3 coding DNA: TGCAGTGCTAGTGGCCGACGGGGGCCCGATGCTTTCTTT.

This clonotype is labeled as medium-sized. The chain couples TRBV6-5 to TRBJ2-7, with D perhaps matching TRBD1 (6 bases). Trimming left V 2 bases short and J 0 bases short, with 8 bases between. CDR1 and CDR2 (germline): MNHEY, SVGAGI. CDR3 size: 14 residues. The CDR3 DNA sequence: TGTGCCAGCAGTTACCGGGACAACTCCTACGAGCAGTACTTC. It yields the protein CASSYRDNSYEQYF.